This paragraph reports one TCR beta chain. Its target is unknown. The sample originates from a study of graft-versus-host responses after intestinal transplantation. Whole-study results and caveats: High graft-versus-host to host-versus-graft clonal ratios were found in allografts of patients who had graft-donor T cell macrochimerism.

The CDR3 contains 17 residues. Trimming shortened V by 1 base and J by 0 bases, and 15 bases separated the two germline ends. The germline V gene has CDR1 KGHSY and CDR2 FQNENV. The repertoire was sequenced with immunoSEQ multiplex PCR; TCRdb's copy has only in-frame clones and lacks some. This table has tens of thousands of clones, approximately 92% appearing once. The starting material was unstimulated CD8+ T cells sorted from spleen or lymph node cells, obtained before intestinal transplant. The V call is TRBV16, the J call TRBJ1-1; D not certain. This TCR was recovered from a human donor who received an intestinal transplant. The CDR3 region has the DNA TGTGCCAGCAGCCAATGGGCGGCTAGAGGGATGAACACTGAAGCTTTCTTT. The encoded protein is CASSQWAARGMNTEAFF.